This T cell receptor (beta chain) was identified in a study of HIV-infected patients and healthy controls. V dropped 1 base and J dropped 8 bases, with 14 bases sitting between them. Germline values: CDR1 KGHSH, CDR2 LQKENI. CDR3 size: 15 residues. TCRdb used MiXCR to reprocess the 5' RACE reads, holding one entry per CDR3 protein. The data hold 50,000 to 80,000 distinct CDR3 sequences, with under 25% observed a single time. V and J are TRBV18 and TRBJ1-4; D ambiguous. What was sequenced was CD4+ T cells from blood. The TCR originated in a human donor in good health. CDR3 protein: CASSPRREPDEKLFF. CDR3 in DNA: TGTGCCAGCTCACCACGAAGGGAGCCAGACGAAAAACTGTTTTTT. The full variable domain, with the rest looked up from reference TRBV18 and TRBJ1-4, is NAGVMQNPRHLVRRRGQEARLRCSPMKGHSHVYWYRQLPEEGLKFMVYLQKENIIDESGMPKERFSAEFPKEGPSILRIQQVVRGDSAAYFCASSPRREPDEKLFFGSGTQLSVL.